A selection of T cell receptor beta chains follows, all from one sample in a study of shared clonotypes between healthy human individuals. Clones were sequenced by immunoSEQ multiplex PCR, and TCRdb holds only the in-frame ones, with some missing. In the table there are approximately 2,200,000 clones, around 93% of which are singletons. The sample comprised naive CD8+ T cells from PBMCs. Every receptor here comes from a man aged 18 to 30 in good health. Some clones in this sample may be carry-over from other donors' samples. The CDR3 runs from the conserved cysteine through the conserved F or W.

J gene | V gene | CDR3 protein
TRBJ1-6 | TRBV4-2 | CASNTGVYSPLHF
TRBJ2-7 | TRBV6-4 | CASSEGRTGGLYEQYF
TRBJ2-3 | TRBV4-3 | CASSHFLSGSYLQSTDTQYF
TRBJ1-1 | TRBV9 | CASSVRDGMNTEAFF
TRBJ2-1 | TRBV29-1 | CSVGGTQFF
TRBJ2-7 | TRBV7-2 | CASSLWREGLYEQYF
TRBJ2-3 | TRBV4-1 | CASSQGAGRNTDTQYF
TRBJ1-3 | TRBV29-1 | CSVEARTWPLPNTIYF
TRBJ2-7 | TRBV2 | CASRAGTDKYEQYF
TRBJ2-7 | TRBV5-1 | CASSLGDGSYEQYF
TRBJ2-7 | TRBV9 | CASSEGGVSYEQYF
TRBJ2-5 | TRBV7-3 | CASSLGLRERGETQYF
TRBJ2-7 | TRBV5-1 | CASSGQNSYEQYF
TRBJ2-1 | TRBV15 | CATSRGVLNNEQFF
TRBJ2-7 | TRBV9 | CASSPGPSFGEQYF
TRBJ2-2 | TRBV7-9 | CASSLVVGELFF
TRBJ1-2 | TRBV12-5 | CASGLETERVTF
TRBJ2-5 | TRBV4-1 | CASSQRERLAGVFETQYF
TRBJ2-7 | TRBV5-4 | CASSLGVLRGSDEQYF
TRBJ2-2 | TRBV5-1 | CASSWDRGTIGELFF
TRBJ1-2 | TRBV5-1 | CASSSLGGSDGYTF
TRBJ2-7 | TRBV2 | CASSEVGLAGSHEQYF
TRBJ2-7 | TRBV28 | CASTWVAGAGAYEQYF
TRBJ2-7 | TRBV28 | CASSAFITGYKFSYEQYF
TRBJ2-2 | TRBV11-2 | CASRGPGSKGGELFF
TRBJ2-3 | TRBV27 | CASSGLAGASDTQYF
TRBJ1-5 | TRBV10-3 | CAISESPGGRSNQPQHF
TRBJ2-1 | TRBV4-1 | CASSQQTGGTVNEQFF
TRBJ1-4 | TRBV7-8 | CASSLSPQGGSWKLFF
TRBJ1-1 | TRBV7-9 | CASSLAETEAFF
TRBJ2-2 | TRBV11-2 | CASSLDQWELFF
TRBJ2-1 | TRBV5-5 | CASSLVGGPYNEQFF
TRBJ2-1 | TRBV27 | CASTLGGPYNEQFF
TRBJ2-2 | TRBV7-9 | CASRSPGLAGDTGELFF
TRBJ2-2 | TRBV9 | CASSVSGRPTMNGELFF
TRBJ2-2 | TRBV5-4 | CASSFFRDGTGELFF
TRBJ1-2 | TRBV5-8 | CASSLVVNYGYTF
TRBJ2-7 | TRBV10-3 | CAISGGAGAAYEQYF
TRBJ2-7 | TRBV4-1 | CASSQEHRTPLREQYF
TRBJ2-7 | TRBV5-6 | CASSTGGTVSYEQYF
TRBJ2-7 | TRBV11-2 | CASSWGGDEQYF
TRBJ1-4 | TRBV27 | CASSFRRSNEKLFF
TRBJ2-5 | TRBV28 | CASSRGLAGLQETQYF
TRBJ1-5 | TRBV9 | CASSAGPTGNGNQPQHF
TRBJ1-1 | TRBV27 | CASSPLFTLNTEAFF
TRBJ1-5 | TRBV27 | CASSPTPRGVDQPQHF
TRBJ2-7 | TRBV6-6 | CASSSDSYEQYF
TRBJ2-1 | TRBV10-1 | CASSSLVAGGAYNEQFF
TRBJ2-1 | TRBV27 | CASSSPNEQFF